The rows below give T cell receptor beta chains drawn from one sample of a study of shared clonotypes between healthy human individuals. Data came from immunoSEQ multiplex PCR; TCRdb stores just in-frame clones and leaves some out. This table holds under 600,000 clones, around 97% found once. Material for sequencing was naive CD4+ T cells sorted from blood. Receptors originate from a woman aged 25 to 45 in good health. Both conserved end residues are part of each CDR3. Each record gives: CDR3 DNA, CDR3 protein, D gene, clone size, J gene, V gene. D genes are given only for firm matches. Not every row has a clone size; where given, it reads once, few, many or a size class.

TGTGCCAGCAGCTCACCGGGACACCTCTACGAGCAGTACTTC	CASSSPGHLYEQYF	-	-	TRBJ2-7	TRBV27
TGTGCCAGCAGCTATAGCACAGATACGCAGTATTTT	CASSYSTDTQYF	-	-	TRBJ2-3	TRBV9
TGCGCCAGCAGCTTGGAGGGACAGGGGAATTCACCCCTCCACTTT	CASSLEGQGNSPLHF	TRBD1	-	TRBJ1-6	TRBV5-1
TGTGCCAGTAGCCTCGATACCGCAACTAATGAAAAACTGTTTTTT	CASSLDTATNEKLFF	-	once	TRBJ1-4	TRBV19
TGTGCCAGCAGTGACCTCGACAGGGGGCTAGCGAACACTGAAGCTTTCTTT	CASSDLDRGLANTEAFF	TRBD1	-	TRBJ1-1	TRBV6-1
TGCGCCAGCAGTCGACAAGGGGCCCAACGGGAAGCTTTCTTT	CASSRQGAQREAFF	-	-	TRBJ1-1	TRBV5-1
TGTGCCATCAGTGAGTTTGACAATGAGCAGTTCTTC	CAISEFDNEQFF	-	-	TRBJ2-1	TRBV10-3
TGTGCCAGCAGCGGGGGAGACAGGGTCCACGAGCAGTACTTC	CASSGGDRVHEQYF	TRBD1	-	TRBJ2-7	TRBV11-2
TGTGCCAGCAGCTTGGAAAGCGGCAGGCCCTACGAGCAGTACTTC	CASSLESGRPYEQYF	-	-	TRBJ2-7	TRBV5-4
TGTGCCAGCAGCTCCGAAAACATCTCCGGGACTAGCTACTACAATGAGCAGTTCTTC	CASSSENISGTSYYNEQFF	TRBD2	once	TRBJ2-1	TRBV5-7
TGTGCCAGCAGCGTAGGCACAGGGGGCGCCGGGGAGACCCAGTACTTC	CASSVGTGGAGETQYF	TRBD1	once	TRBJ2-5	TRBV9
TGTGCCAGTACCCCCCCACGGAAAACAAATGAGCAGTTCTTC	CASTPPRKTNEQFF	-	-	TRBJ2-1	TRBV19
TGCGCCAGCAGCTTGGCGGTAGGGGCGAACTATGGCTACACCTTC	CASSLAVGANYGYTF	-	-	TRBJ1-2	TRBV5-1
TGTGCCAGCAGCCGAACGGAGAGCTCCTACGAGCAGTACTTC	CASSRTESSYEQYF	-	-	TRBJ2-7	TRBV6-5
TGTGCCAGCAGCTTAAGTGGGAGCTCCTACAATGAGCAGTTCTTC	CASSLSGSSYNEQFF	-	-	TRBJ2-1	TRBV7-3
TGTGCCAGCAGTGAACCAGGGTGGAGGTCCTACGAGCAGTACTTC	CASSEPGWRSYEQYF	-	-	TRBJ2-7	TRBV25-1
TGTGCCAGCACGACCCTGGGGGATAATGAAAAACTGTTTTTT	CASTTLGDNEKLFF	-	-	TRBJ1-4	TRBV2
TGTGCCAGCAGTGAATTCAGGACAGCTGGGGCCAACGTCCTGACTTTC	CASSEFRTAGANVLTF	-	-	TRBJ2-6	TRBV6-1
TGTGCCAGCAGTCCAGTTTACAATGAGCAGTTCTTC	CASSPVYNEQFF	-	-	TRBJ2-1	TRBV28
TGTGCCAGCAGACCACCGGGACGGAACTCCTACGAGCAGTACTTC	CASRPPGRNSYEQYF	-	-	TRBJ2-7	TRBV28
TGTGCCAGCAGTGAATATCGGGACAGGGGAGTGGCTTTCTTT	CASSEYRDRGVAFF	TRBD1	-	TRBJ1-1	TRBV25-1
TGTGCCAGCTCACCAACGGGACAGAGCAATCAGCCCCAGCATTTT	CASSPTGQSNQPQHF	TRBD1	-	TRBJ1-5	TRBV18
TGTGCCAGCAACCAAGTCCCAGGGGTTAACACCGGGGAGCTGTTTTTT	CASNQVPGVNTGELFF	-	-	TRBJ2-2	TRBV2
TGTGCCAGCAGTTTAGAAACCGCTGGGGAGCTGTTTTTT	CASSLETAGELFF	-	-	TRBJ2-2	TRBV28
TGTGCCAGCAGCCAGTCCCAACAGCCCCAGCATTTT	CASSQSQQPQHF	-	-	TRBJ1-5	TRBV28
TGTGCCAGCAGTGAATCTTGGGACGGTGAAGCTTTCTTT	CASSESWDGEAFF	-	-	TRBJ1-1	TRBV2
TGTGCCAGTAGTATAACAGGGATCCCTAATGAAAAACTGTTTTTT	CASSITGIPNEKLFF	-	-	TRBJ1-4	TRBV19
TGTGCCAGCAGGGATAGACTAGCGGGGGCCTACGAGCAGTACTTC	CASRDRLAGAYEQYF	TRBD2	once	TRBJ2-7	TRBV6-1
TGTGCCAGCAGCGTAGGCGACCCCGGGACTAGGGGCTACAATGAGCAGTTCTTC	CASSVGDPGTRGYNEQFF	TRBD2	once	TRBJ2-1	TRBV9
TGTGCCAGCAGTTTACTACAGGGGGCTTGGGATACGCAGTATTTT	CASSLLQGAWDTQYF	TRBD1	once	TRBJ2-3	TRBV28
TGTGCCTCCAAAGAGGACAGGGGGGATCAGCCCCAGCATTTT	CASKEDRGDQPQHF	TRBD1	-	TRBJ1-5	TRBV19
TGTGCCAGCAGCTTAACGTCCGTAGCGGGACTGACTTACGAGCAGTACTTC	CASSLTSVAGLTYEQYF	TRBD2	-	TRBJ2-7	TRBV7-9
TGCGCCAGCAGCTTGTCCAGGGCTAGCACAGATACGCAGTATTTT	CASSLSRASTDTQYF	-	-	TRBJ2-3	TRBV5-1
TGCGCCAGCAGCTTGTTAGCGGGAGGGCCACAGACCCAGTACTTC	CASSLLAGGPQTQYF	TRBD2	-	TRBJ2-5	TRBV5-1
TGTGCCAGCAGCGTGCAGGAGAACACTGAAGCTTTCTTT	CASSVQENTEAFF	-	-	TRBJ1-1	TRBV7-3
TGTGCCAGCAGTACCCAGGTTGGCAGCTATGGCTACACCTTC	CASSTQVGSYGYTF	-	-	TRBJ1-2	TRBV27
TGTGCCAGCAGTGTTAGGGGGCCCTCAACTAATGAAAAACTGTTTTTT	CASSVRGPSTNEKLFF	TRBD1	-	TRBJ1-4	TRBV2
TGTGCCAGCAGTGAGACAGGGGGTTATGGCTACACCTTC	CASSETGGYGYTF	TRBD1	once	TRBJ1-2	TRBV6-4
TGTGCCAGTCAAGTTCGGGACAGAGGAGACGATAGCAATCAGCCCCAGCATTTT	CASQVRDRGDDSNQPQHF	TRBD1	-	TRBJ1-5	TRBV19
TGTGCCACCAGCAGAGGAATCGGTGTCAATCAGCCCCAGCATTTT	CATSRGIGVNQPQHF	-	-	TRBJ1-5	TRBV15
TGTGCCAGTAGAGGCGCAGGGCATCAGCCCCAGCATTTT	CASRGAGHQPQHF	-	-	TRBJ1-5	TRBV19
TGTGCCAGCAGCGCAGGGACTGAGAATGAAAAACTGTTTTTT	CASSAGTENEKLFF	-	-	TRBJ1-4	TRBV5-4
TGTGCCAGCTCACCGACTACCGGAGCCACCTACGAGCAGTACTTC	CASSPTTGATYEQYF	-	-	TRBJ2-7	TRBV18
TGTGCCAGCAGGTTCGCGAACACCGGGGAGCTGTTTTTT	CASRFANTGELFF	-	-	TRBJ2-2	TRBV28
TGTGCCAGCAGTGTACAGGGCCCTGAAGCTTTCTTT	CASSVQGPEAFF	-	once	TRBJ1-1	TRBV2
TGTGCCAGCAGTCGGATTCAGGGGGCGTTGAGCAATCAGCCCCAGCATTTT	CASSRIQGALSNQPQHF	TRBD1	-	TRBJ1-5	TRBV28
TGTGCCTGGACCTACGGCAGCGGGCCGTCTGAGCAGTTCTTC	CAWTYGSGPSEQFF	-	-	TRBJ2-1	TRBV30
TGTGCCAGCAGCTTAGGAGGGGCGGGGAGGGAGACCCAGTACTTC	CASSLGGAGRETQYF	-	-	TRBJ2-5	TRBV7-7
TGTGCCAGCAGTGCTAGACAGCTTGGGACCCCCTCTGGAAACACCATATATTTT	CASSARQLGTPSGNTIYF	-	once	TRBJ1-3	TRBV2
TGTGCCAGCAGGACTCTCCTGACTAGCGGAATCACAGATACGCAGTATTTT	CASRTLLTSGITDTQYF	TRBD2	once	TRBJ2-3	TRBV27
TGTGCCAGCAGCACGGGACTAGCGGGAGGAGAGACCCAGTACTTC	CASSTGLAGGETQYF	TRBD2	-	TRBJ2-5	TRBV5-5
TGCGCCAGCAGCTTGGCAGTTCTTGGGGTAGCGGAACGCTCAAACTCCTACAATGAGCAGTTCTTC	CASSLAVLGVAERSNSYNEQFF	-	-	TRBJ2-1	TRBV5-1
TGTGCCAGCAGCTTGGGCGGGGGGAGCACAGATACGCAGTATTTT	CASSLGGGSTDTQYF	TRBD2	-	TRBJ2-3	TRBV5-6